A selection of T cell receptor beta chains follows, all from one sample in a study of T cells in Graves' hyperthyroidism and ophthalmopathy. TCRdb reprocessed the multiplex PCR reads with MiXCR, giving one entry per CDR3 protein. The profile shows about 520,000 distinct CDR3 sequences, less than 25% of them singletons. Sequencing was performed on blood. The receptor set was obtained from a man younger than 35 with Graves' hyperthyroidism. CDR3s include the opening cysteine and the closing phenylalanine or tryptophan. Each record gives: J gene, V gene, CDR3 protein.

j_gene: TRBJ2-7; v_gene: TRBV25-1; CDR3aa: CASSEGAGGMYEQYF
j_gene: TRBJ2-5; v_gene: TRBV29-1; CDR3aa: CSVFTSGGQETQYF
j_gene: TRBJ2-7; v_gene: TRBV11-2; CDR3aa: CASTRGEGKQYF
j_gene: TRBJ1-2; v_gene: TRBV10-3; CDR3aa: CAISDPEYYGYTF
j_gene: TRBJ2-5; v_gene: TRBV7-8; CDR3aa: CASSQASAAGVETQYF
j_gene: TRBJ1-3; v_gene: TRBV12-5; CDR3aa: CASGLPTDLTSGNTIYF
j_gene: TRBJ2-2; v_gene: TRBV6-2/TRBV6-3; CDR3aa: CASTLAGELFF
j_gene: TRBJ1-2; v_gene: TRBV9; CDR3aa: CASSVHGDRGYTF
j_gene: TRBJ1-1; v_gene: TRBV11-2; CDR3aa: CASSPLREGTEAFF
j_gene: TRBJ2-2; v_gene: TRBV2; CDR3aa: CASRGGGLAGARTGELFF
j_gene: TRBJ2-7; v_gene: TRBV6-5; CDR3aa: CASSYLGEGSYEQYF
j_gene: TRBJ2-6; v_gene: TRBV20-1; CDR3aa: CSARVGSGANVLTF
j_gene: TRBJ2-5; v_gene: TRBV7-8; CDR3aa: CASSQRGGGRETQYF
j_gene: TRBJ2-7; v_gene: TRBV4-1; CDR3aa: CASSQVGGGYEQYF
j_gene: TRBJ2-7; v_gene: TRBV19; CDR3aa: CASSIGSAKQYEQYF
j_gene: TRBJ1-1; v_gene: TRBV20-1; CDR3aa: CSARGPRGLNTEAFF
j_gene: TRBJ1-5; v_gene: TRBV6-1; CDR3aa: CASRNRAGSNQPQHF
j_gene: TRBJ1-3; v_gene: TRBV4-1; CDR3aa: CASSQLVGMGSGNTIYF
j_gene: TRBJ1-5; v_gene: TRBV7-8; CDR3aa: CASSLVRGQPQHF
j_gene: TRBJ1-1; v_gene: TRBV12-3/TRBV12-4; CDR3aa: CASSRKGQGQNTEAFF
j_gene: TRBJ2-5; v_gene: TRBV20-1; CDR3aa: CSAREFRTSGLEEETQYF
j_gene: TRBJ2-5; v_gene: TRBV20-1; CDR3aa: CSASGLGETQYF
j_gene: TRBJ1-2; v_gene: TRBV6-1; CDR3aa: CASTPVRSGYGYTF
j_gene: TRBJ2-2; v_gene: TRBV4-1; CDR3aa: CASSQLQAEELFF
j_gene: TRBJ2-5; v_gene: TRBV11-2; CDR3aa: CASSLDPIIRGTGTQETQYF
j_gene: TRBJ1-5; v_gene: TRBV5-8; CDR3aa: CASSLNRLSNQPQHF
j_gene: TRBJ1-2; v_gene: TRBV12-3/TRBV12-4; CDR3aa: CASNPQGSYGYTF
j_gene: TRBJ2-5; v_gene: TRBV9; CDR3aa: CASSRQIGETQYF
j_gene: TRBJ1-1; v_gene: TRBV30; CDR3aa: CAWSSTLNTEAFF
j_gene: TRBJ1-1; v_gene: TRBV4-1; CDR3aa: CASSQEGVGTEAFF
j_gene: TRBJ1-5; v_gene: TRBV2; CDR3aa: CASSGGDGNQPQHF
j_gene: TRBJ1-2; v_gene: TRBV6-1; CDR3aa: CASPGTGGGYGYTF
j_gene: TRBJ2-6; v_gene: TRBV7-8; CDR3aa: CASKDRVFAGANVLTF
j_gene: TRBJ1-5; v_gene: TRBV7-2; CDR3aa: CASSLYNQPQHF
j_gene: TRBJ1-1; v_gene: TRBV12-3/TRBV12-4; CDR3aa: CASTLKLGVTEAFF
j_gene: TRBJ1-5; v_gene: TRBV12-3/TRBV12-4; CDR3aa: CASSPGSNPKHF
j_gene: TRBJ1-1; v_gene: TRBV6-5; CDR3aa: CARSLTGATEAFF
j_gene: TRBJ1-5; v_gene: TRBV28; CDR3aa: CASSLRTSFQPQHF